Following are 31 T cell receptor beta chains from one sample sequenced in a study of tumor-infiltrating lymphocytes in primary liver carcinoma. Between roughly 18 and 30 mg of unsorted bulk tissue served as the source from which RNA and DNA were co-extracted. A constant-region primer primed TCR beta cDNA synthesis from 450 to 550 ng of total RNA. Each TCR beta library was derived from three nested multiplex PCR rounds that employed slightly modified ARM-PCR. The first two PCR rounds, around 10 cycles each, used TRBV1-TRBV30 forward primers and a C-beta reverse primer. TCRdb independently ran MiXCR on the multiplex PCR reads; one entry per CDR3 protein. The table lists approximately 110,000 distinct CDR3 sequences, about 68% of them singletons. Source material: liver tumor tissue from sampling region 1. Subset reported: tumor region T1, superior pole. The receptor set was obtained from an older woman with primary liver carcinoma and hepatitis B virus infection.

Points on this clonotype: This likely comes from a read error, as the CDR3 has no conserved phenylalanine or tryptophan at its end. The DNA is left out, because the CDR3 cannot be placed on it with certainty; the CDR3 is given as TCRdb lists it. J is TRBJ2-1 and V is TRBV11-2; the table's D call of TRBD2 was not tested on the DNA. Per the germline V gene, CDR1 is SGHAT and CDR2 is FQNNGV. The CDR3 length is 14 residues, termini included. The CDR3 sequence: CTSSSIAGTHEKFY.

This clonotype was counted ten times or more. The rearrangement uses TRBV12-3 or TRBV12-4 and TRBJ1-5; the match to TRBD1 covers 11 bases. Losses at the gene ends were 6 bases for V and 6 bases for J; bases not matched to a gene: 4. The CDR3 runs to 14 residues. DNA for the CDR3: TGTGCCAGCAGCTGGACAGGGGGCGGTCAGCCCCAGCATTTT. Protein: CASSWTGGGQPQHF.

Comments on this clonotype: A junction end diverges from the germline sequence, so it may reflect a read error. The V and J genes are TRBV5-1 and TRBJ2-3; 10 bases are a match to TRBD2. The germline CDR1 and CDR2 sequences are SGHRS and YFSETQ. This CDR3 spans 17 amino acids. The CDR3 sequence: CASSLGGTSVSTDTQCF. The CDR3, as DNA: TGCGCCAGCAGCTTGGGCGGGACTAGCGTTAGCACAGATACGCAGTGCTTT. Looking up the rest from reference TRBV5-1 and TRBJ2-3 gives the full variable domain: KAGVTQTPRYLIKTRGQQVTLSCSPISGHRSVSWYQQTPGQGLQFLFEYFSETQRNKGNFPGRFSGRQFSNSRSEMNVSTLELGDSALYLCASSLGGTSVSTDTQCFGPGTRLTVL.

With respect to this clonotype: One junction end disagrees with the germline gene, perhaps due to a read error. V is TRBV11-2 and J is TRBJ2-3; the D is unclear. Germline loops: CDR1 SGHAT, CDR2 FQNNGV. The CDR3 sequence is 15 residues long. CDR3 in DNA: TGTGCCAGCAGCTTAGATCGGCATACCACAGCTACGCAGTATTTT. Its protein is CASSLDRHTTATQYF.

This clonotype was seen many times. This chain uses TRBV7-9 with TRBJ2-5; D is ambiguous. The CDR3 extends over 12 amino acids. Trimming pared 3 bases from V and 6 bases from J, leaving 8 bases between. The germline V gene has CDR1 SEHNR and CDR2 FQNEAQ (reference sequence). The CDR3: CASSLGMKTQYF. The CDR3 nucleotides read TGTGCCAGCAGCTTGGGGATGAAGACCCAGTACTTC.

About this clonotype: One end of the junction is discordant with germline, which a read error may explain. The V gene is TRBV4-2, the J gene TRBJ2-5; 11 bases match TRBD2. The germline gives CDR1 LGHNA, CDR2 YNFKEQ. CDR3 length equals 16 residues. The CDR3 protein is CASSQDLTSGGETQYF. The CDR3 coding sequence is TGTGCCAGCAGCCAAGATTTAACTAGCGGGGGTGAGACTCAGTACTTC.

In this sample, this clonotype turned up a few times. DNA of the CDR3: TGCGCCAGCAGTGAGTCGCTCTATCCGGGCGGGGGCTACGAGCAGTACTTC. Its protein is CASSESLYPGGGYEQYF. The gene calls are TRBV10-2 and TRBJ2-7, with 7 nucleotides matching TRBD2. V lost 0 bases to trimming and J lost 3 bases; unmatched junction nucleotides: 11. The germline gives CDR1 WSHSY, CDR2 SAAADI. This CDR3 spans 17 amino acids.

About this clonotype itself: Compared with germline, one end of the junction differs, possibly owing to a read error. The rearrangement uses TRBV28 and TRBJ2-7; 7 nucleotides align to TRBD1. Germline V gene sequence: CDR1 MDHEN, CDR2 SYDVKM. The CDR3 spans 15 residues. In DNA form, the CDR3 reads TGTGCCAGCAGTCCTCCCGGGACAGTCTCCTACGTGCAGTACTTT. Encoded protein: CASSPPGTVSYVQYF.

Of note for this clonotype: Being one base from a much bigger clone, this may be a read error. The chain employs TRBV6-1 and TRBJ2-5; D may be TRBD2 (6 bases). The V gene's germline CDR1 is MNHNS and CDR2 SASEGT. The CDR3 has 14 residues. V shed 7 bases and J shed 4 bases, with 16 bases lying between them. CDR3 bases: TGTGCCAGCATCCGAAAGGGAGGAGGAGAGACCCAGTACTTC. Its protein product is CASIRKGGGETQYF.

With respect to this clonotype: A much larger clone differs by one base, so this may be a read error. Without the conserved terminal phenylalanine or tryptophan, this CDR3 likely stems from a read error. The CDR3, as DNA: TGCAGCGTTGGGGGAAAGACTAGAGACACCGGGGAGCTGTTTTTA. Translating it yields CSVGGKTRDTGELFL. The V call is TRBV29-1, the J call TRBJ2-2; possibly TRBD2 for D (6 bases). V lost 4 bases and J 3 bases, leaving 15 bases between the germline ends. Germline CDR1 and CDR2: SQVTM and ANQGSEA. This CDR3 spans 15 amino acids.

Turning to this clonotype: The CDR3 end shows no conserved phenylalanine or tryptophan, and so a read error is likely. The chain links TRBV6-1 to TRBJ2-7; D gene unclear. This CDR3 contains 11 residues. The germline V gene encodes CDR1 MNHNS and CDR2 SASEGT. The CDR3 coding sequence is TGTGCCACCCAGAAGACCTATGAGCAGTACTCC. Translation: CATQKTYEQYS.

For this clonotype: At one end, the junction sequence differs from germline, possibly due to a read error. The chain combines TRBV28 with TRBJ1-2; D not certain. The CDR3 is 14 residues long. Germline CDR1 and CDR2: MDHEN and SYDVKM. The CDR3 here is CASSLLNKDYAYTF. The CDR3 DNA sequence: TGTGCCAGCAGTTTACTCAACAAGGACTATGCCTACACCTTC.

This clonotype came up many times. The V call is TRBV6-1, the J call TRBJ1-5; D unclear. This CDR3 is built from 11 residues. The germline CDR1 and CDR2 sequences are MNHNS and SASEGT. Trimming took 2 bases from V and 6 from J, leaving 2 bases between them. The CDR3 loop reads CASSEPQPQHF. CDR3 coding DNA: TGTGCCAGCAGTGAACCTCAGCCCCAGCATTTT.

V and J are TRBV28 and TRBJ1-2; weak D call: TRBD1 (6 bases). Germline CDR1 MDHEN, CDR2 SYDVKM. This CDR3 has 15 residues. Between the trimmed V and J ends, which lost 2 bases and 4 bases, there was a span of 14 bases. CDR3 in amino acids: CASSLRGGFTYGYTF. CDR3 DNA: TGTGCCAGCAGTTTACGAGGGGGGTTCACCTATGGCTACACCTTC.

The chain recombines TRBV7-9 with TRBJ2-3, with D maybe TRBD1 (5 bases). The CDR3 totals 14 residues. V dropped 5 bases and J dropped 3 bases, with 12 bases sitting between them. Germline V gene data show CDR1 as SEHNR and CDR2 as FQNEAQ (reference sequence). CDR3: CASSQGLRTDTQYF. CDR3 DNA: TGTGCCAGCAGCCAGGGCCTTAGAACAGATACGCAGTATTTT.

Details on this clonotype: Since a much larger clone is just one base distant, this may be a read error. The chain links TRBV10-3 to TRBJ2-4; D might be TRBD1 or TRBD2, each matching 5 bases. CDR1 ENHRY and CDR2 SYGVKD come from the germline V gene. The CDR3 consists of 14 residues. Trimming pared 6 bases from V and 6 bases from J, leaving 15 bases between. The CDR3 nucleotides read TGTGCCATCAGCTACTCAGCCGGGGCAAACATTCAGTACTTC. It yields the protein CAISYSAGANIQYF.

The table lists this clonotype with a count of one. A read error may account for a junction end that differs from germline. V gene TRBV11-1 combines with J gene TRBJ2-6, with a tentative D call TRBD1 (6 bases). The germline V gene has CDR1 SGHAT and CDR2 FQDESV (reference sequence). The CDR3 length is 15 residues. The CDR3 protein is CASSHLGAGANVLIF. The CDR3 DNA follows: TGCGCCAGCAGCCACTTGGGGGCTGGGGCCAACGTCCTGATTTTC.

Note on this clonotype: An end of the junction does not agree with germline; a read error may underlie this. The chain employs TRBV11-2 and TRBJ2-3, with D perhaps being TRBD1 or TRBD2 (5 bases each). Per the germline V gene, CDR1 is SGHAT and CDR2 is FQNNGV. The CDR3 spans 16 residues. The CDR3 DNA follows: TGTGCCGGCAGCCTAGCCGGACAAGCGATCACAGATACGCAGTATTTT. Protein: CAGSLAGQAITDTQYF. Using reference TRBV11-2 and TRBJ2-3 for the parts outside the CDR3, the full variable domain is EAGVAQSPRYKIIEKRQSVAFWCNPISGHATLYWYQQILGQGPKLLIQFQNNGVVDDSQLPKDRFSAERLKGVDSTLKIQPAKLEDSAVYLCAGSLAGQAITDTQYFGPGTRLTVL.

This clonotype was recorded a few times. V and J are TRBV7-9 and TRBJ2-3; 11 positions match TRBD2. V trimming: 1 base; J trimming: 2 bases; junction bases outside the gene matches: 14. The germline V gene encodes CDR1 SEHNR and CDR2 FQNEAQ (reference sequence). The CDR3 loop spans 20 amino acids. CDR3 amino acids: CASSLVSGIRLAGSTDTQYF. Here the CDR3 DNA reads TGTGCCAGCAGCTTAGTATCGGGAATAAGACTAGCGGGATCCACAGATACGCAGTATTTT.

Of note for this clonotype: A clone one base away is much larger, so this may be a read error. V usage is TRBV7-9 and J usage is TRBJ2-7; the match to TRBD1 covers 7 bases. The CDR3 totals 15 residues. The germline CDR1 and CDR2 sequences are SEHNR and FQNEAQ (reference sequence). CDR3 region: CAISLAGGQFYEQYF. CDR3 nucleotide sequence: TGTGCCATCAGCTTAGCAGGGGGACAGTTCTACGAGCAGTACTTC.

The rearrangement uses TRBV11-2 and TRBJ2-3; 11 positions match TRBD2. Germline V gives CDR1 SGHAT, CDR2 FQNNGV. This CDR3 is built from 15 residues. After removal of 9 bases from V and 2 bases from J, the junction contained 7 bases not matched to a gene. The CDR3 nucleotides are TGTGCCAGTGTCGGGGGACTAGCGGCCACAGATACGCAGTATTTT. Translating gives CASVGGLAATDTQYF.

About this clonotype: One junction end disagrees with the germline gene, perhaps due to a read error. CDR3 DNA: TGTGCCAGCAGCTCACGTGGCGGGAGGGCAAATGAGCGGTTCTTC. It yields the protein CASSSRGGRANERFF. The chain carries TRBV11-2 and TRBJ2-1; 9 bases agree with TRBD2. The CDR3 spans 15 residues. In germline, CDR1 is SGHAT, CDR2 FQNNGV.

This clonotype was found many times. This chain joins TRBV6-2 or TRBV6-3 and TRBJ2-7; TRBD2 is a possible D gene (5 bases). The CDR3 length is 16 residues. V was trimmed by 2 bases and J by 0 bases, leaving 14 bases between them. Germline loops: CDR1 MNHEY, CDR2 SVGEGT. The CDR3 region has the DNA TGTGCCAGCAGTTACGGTCCCGCGGGCAGCTCCTACGAGCAGTACTTC. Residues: CASSYGPAGSSYEQYF.

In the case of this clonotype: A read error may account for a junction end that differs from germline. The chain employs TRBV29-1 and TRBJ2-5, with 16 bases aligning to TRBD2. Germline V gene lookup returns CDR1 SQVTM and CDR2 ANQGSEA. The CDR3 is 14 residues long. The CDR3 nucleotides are TGCAGCGTTGAGGGGACTAGCGGGAGGGAGACCCTGTATTTC. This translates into CSVEGTSGRETLYF.

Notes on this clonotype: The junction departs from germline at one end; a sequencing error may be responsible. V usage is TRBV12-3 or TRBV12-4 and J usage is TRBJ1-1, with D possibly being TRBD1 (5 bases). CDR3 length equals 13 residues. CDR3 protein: CANNSGPNTGAFF. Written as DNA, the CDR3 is TGTGCCAACAATTCGGGGCCGAACACTGGAGCTTTCTTT.

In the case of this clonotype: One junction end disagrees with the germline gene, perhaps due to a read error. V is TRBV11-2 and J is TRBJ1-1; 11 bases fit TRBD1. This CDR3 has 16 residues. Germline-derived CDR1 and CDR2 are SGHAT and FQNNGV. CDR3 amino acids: CASCPGQGALNAEAFF. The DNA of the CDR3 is TGTGCCAGCTGCCCCGGACAGGGGGCCTTGAACGCTGAAGCTTTCTTT. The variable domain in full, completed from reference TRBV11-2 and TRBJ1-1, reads EAGVAQSPRYKIIEKRQSVAFWCNPISGHATLYWYQQILGQGPKLLIQFQNNGVVDDSQLPKDRFSAERLKGVDSTLKIQPAKLEDSAVYLCASCPGQGALNAEAFFGQGTRLTVV.

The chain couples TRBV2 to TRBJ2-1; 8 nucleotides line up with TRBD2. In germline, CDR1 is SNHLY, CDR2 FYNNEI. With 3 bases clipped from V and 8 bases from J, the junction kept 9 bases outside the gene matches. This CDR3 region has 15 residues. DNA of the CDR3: TGTGCCAGCAGTGATCGGGCCCGGGGGGGCGATGAGCAGTTCTTC. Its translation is CASSDRARGGDEQFF.

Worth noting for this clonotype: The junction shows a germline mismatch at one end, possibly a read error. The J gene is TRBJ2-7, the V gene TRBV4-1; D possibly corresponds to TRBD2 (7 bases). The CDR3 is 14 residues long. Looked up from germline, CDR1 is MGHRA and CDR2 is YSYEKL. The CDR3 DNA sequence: TGCACCAGCAGCCAAGATTACGGGGGGACAAAGCAGTATTTC. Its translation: CTSSQDYGGTKQYF.

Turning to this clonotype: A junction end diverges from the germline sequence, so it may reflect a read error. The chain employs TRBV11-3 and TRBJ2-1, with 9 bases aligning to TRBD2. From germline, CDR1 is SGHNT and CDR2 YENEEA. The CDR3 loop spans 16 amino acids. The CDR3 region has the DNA TGTGCCACCAGCGCGACTAGCGGAGGCCAATACAGTGAGCAGCTCTTC. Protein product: CATSATSGGQYSEQLF.

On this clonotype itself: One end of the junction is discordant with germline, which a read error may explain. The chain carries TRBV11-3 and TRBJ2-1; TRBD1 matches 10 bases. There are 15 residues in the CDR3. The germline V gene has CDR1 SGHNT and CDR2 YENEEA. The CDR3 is CASSPQGQGGDELFF. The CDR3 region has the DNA TGTGCCAGTAGCCCCCAAGGACAGGGGGGCGATGAGCTGTTCTTC. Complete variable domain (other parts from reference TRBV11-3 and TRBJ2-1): EAGVVQSPRYKIIEKKQPVAFWCNPISGHNTLYWYLQNLGQGPELLIRYENEEAVDDSQLPKDRFSAERLKGVDSTLKIQPAELGDSAVYLCASSPQGQGGDELFFGPGTRLTVL.

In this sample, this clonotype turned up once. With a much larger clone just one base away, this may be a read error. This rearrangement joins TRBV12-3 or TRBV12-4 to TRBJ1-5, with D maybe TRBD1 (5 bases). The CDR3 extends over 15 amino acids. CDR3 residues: CASSPEGNVNQSQHF. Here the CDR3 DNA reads TGTGCCAGCAGCCCCGAGGGGAATGTCAATCAGTCCCAGCATTTT.